This is a list of T cell receptor beta chains from one sample in a study of regulatory T cells in long-lasting Graves disease. In TCRdb, the multiplex PCR reads were re-called with MiXCR into one record per CDR3 protein. The sample has around 510,000 distinct CDR3 sequences, around 21% seen once. The specimen comprised peripheral blood mononuclear cells (PBMCs), sampled when the disease was refractory, from a patient treated with antithyroid drugs. The origin of the receptors is a female donor with Graves disease. Each CDR3 is given with its conserved first and last residue. A D gene is named only where the DNA matches it firmly. The listing skips clone size in some rows; elsewhere it reads once, few, many or a size class.

J,size,D,V,DNA,CDR3
TRBJ1-4,NA,NA,TRBV25-1,TGTGCCAGCAGTCTAAGGGGGGTCCAAAAACTGTTTTTT,CASSLRGVQKLFF
TRBJ2-7,many,TRBD1,TRBV10-3,TGTGCCGGCCGGGACAGCGCCTCCTACGAGCAGTACTTC,CAGRDSASYEQYF
TRBJ2-5,many,NA,TRBV7-9,TGTGCCAGCAGCCCCCTGGAGGAGAGCCCGTGGGAGGAGACCCAGTACTTC,CASSPLEESPWEETQYF
TRBJ2-5,once,TRBD2,TRBV7-9,TGTGCCAGCAGCCCATTCACCCTTAGCGGGAGTTCCCTCTTCCAAGAGACCCAGTACTTC,CASSPFTLSGSSLFQETQYF
TRBJ2-7,many,NA,TRBV6-2/TRBV6-3,TGTGCCAGCAGCGAGATGATAACCTACGAGCAGTACTTC,CASSEMITYEQYF
TRBJ1-1,many,TRBD1,TRBV12-3/TRBV12-4,TGTGCCAGCAGCCAAGACAGGGTAGGCACTGAAGCTTTCTTT,CASSQDRVGTEAFF
TRBJ1-5,many,NA,TRBV27,TGTGCCAGCAGTTCACACAATCAGCCCCAGCATTTT,CASSSHNQPQHF
TRBJ2-3,few,TRBD1,TRBV11-1,TGTGCCAGCAGCTTAGCACCGAGGACAGGGCTTAGTGATACGCAGTATTTT,CASSLAPRTGLSDTQYF
TRBJ2-2,few,NA,TRBV6-1,TGTGCCAGCAGTGAAATGCTGGGGCGGTGGGCCGGGGAGCTGTTTTTT,CASSEMLGRWAGELFF
TRBJ1-5,NA,NA,TRBV9,TGTGTCAGCAGCGCGGGGGAGGGGCAGCCCCAGCATTTT,CVSSAGEGQPQHF
TRBJ2-1,NA,NA,TRBV7-2,TGTGCCAGCAGCTTCGCACAGAGCTCCTGCAATGAGCAGTTCTTC,CASSFAQSSCNEQFF